This record covers a single T cell receptor (beta chain). Its target is unknown. The sample belongs to a study of type 1 regulatory T cells. Study context: T-allo10 is an in vitro-generated, Tr1-enriched CD4 T cell product specific for alloantigen. Study-level findings and limits: Compared with non-type 1 regulatory T cells, type 1 regulatory T cells showed a more restricted TCR repertoire.

Trimming removed 6 bases from V and 3 bases from J; junction bases left unmatched: 14. The CDR3 totals 15 residues. Germline CDR1 and CDR2: SQVTM and ANQGSEA. In TCRdb, the reads were re-called with MiXCR into one record per CDR3 protein. Among tens of thousands of distinct CDR3 sequences, less than 25% were seen once, and the ten largest hold more than 6.5%. The clonotype comes from a human donor in good health. The material sequenced was cultured type 1 regulatory T (Tr1) cells, either the whole culture or a sorted fraction (not recorded which). The chain links TRBV29-1 to TRBJ2-7; 7 bases are a match to TRBD1. Here the CDR3 DNA reads TGCAGCGTGGCCCGGGACAGTTTAACGTTCTACGAGCAGTACTTC. This encodes CSVARDSLTFYEQYF.